The following is a T cell receptor (beta chain) sequence with its context. Its antigen is not identified. Using its own MiXCR run on the RT-PCR reads, TCRdb lists one record per CDR3 protein. The sample has about 480,000 distinct CDR3 sequences, 10% to 15% seen once. This entry comes from a study of response to subunit inactivated influenza vaccine. The ends lost 5 bases at V and 2 bases at J; junction bases unmatched: 9. The CDR3 sequence is 16 residues long. Per the germline V gene, CDR1 is DFQATT and CDR2 is SNEGSKA (reference sequence). Points from the study as a whole: The authors suggested that few new T cells are recruited per seasonal influenza vaccination.

The source material was PBMCs from blood, sampled 35 to 45 days after vaccination. The receptor comes from a man aged 50 or older who received an inactivated influenza vaccine. The chain uses TRBV20-1 and TRBJ2-7; 13 nucleotides line up with TRBD2. In DNA, the CDR3 is TGCAGTGCTTCCGGGACTAGCGGGACCCGGACCTACGAGCAGTACTTC. This encodes CSASGTSGTRTYEQYF.